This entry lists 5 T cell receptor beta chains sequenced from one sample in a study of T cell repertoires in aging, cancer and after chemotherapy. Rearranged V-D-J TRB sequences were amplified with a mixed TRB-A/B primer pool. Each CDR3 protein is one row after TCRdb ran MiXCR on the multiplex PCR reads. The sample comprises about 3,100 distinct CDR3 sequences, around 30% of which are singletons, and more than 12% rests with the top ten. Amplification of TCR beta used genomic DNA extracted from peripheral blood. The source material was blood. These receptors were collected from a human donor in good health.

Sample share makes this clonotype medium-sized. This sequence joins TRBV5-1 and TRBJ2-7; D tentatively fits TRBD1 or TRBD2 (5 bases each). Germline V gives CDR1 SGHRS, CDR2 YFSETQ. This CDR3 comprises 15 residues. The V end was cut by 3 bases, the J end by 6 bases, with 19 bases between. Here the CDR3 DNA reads TGCGCCAGCAGCTCGGGGCGGTTCGACTTCTCCGAGCAGTACTTC. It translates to CASSSGRFDFSEQYF.

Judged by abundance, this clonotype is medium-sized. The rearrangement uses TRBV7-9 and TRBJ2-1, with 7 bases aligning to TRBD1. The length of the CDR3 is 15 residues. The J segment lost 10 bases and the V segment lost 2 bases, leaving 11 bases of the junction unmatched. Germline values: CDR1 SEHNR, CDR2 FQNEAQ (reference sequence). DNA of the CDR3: TGTGCCAGCAGCTTACGGGACAGACGGTGGGAAGAGCAGTTCTTC. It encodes CASSLRDRRWEEQFF.

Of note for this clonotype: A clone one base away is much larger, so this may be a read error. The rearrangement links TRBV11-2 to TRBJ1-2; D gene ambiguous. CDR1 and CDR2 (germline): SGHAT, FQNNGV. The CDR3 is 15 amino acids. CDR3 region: CASSTTGGFNCGYTF. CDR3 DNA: TGTGCCAGCAGCACAACGGGAGGCTTTAACTGTGGCTACACCTTC. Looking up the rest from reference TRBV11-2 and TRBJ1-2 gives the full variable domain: EAGVAQSPRYKIIEKRQSVAFWCNPISGHATLYWYQQILGQGPKLLIQFQNNGVVDDSQLPKDRFSAERLKGVDSTLKIQPAKLEDSAVYLCASSTTGGFNCGYTFGSGTRLTVV.

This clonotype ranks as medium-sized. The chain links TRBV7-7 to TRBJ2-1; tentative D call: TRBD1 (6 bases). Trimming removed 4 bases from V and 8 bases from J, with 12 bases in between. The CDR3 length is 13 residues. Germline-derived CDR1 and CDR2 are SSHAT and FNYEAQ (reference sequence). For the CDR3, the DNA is TGTGCCAGCAGCTACGGGACACAGGATGAGCAGTTCTTC. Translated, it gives CASSYGTQDEQFF.

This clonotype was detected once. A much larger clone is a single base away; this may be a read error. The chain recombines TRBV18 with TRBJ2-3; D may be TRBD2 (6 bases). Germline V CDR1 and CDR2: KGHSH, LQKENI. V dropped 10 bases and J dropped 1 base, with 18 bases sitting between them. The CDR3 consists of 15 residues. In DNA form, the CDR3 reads TGTGCCACCTCCCGAGAGCGGGTTGGCACAGATACGCAGTATTTT. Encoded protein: CATSRERVGTDTQYF.